In this sample, the clone carrying this T cell receptor (beta chain) turned up a few times. The data stem from a study of T cells in Graves' hyperthyroidism and ophthalmopathy. Study-wide background: Peripheral blood was taken when the disease was first diagnosed, before any treatment began.

Template material for amplifying TCR beta CDR3 regions consisted of RNA transcripts. The TCR CDR3 was amplified in a first-round RT-PCR using the HTBI primer set. TCRdb recomputed calls from the multiplex PCR reads with MiXCR, one row per CDR3 protein. The sample includes 20,000 to 30,000 distinct CDR3 sequences, about half of them seen just once. With V trimmed by 5 bases and J by 3 bases, 2 bases remained unmatched. The germline gives CDR1 SEHNR, CDR2 FQNEAQ (reference sequence). The CDR3 is 14 residues long. The TCR comes from a middle-aged woman with Graves' hyperthyroidism that later progressed to Graves' ophthalmopathy. The gene calls are TRBV7-9 and TRBJ1-1; 11 bases are shared with TRBD1. Material for sequencing was blood. The CDR3 region is CASSPGQGDTEAFF. CDR3 coding DNA: TGTGCCAGCAGCCCGGGACAGGGGGACACTGAAGCTTTCTTT.